This T cell receptor (beta chain) was sequenced during a study of monozygotic twins with inflammatory bowel disease. Every donor provided one blood sample measuring 2.5 to 3 ml. TCRdb reprocessed the 5' RACE reads; each CDR3 protein has one entry and no DNA is given. The record lists approximately 85,000 distinct CDR3 sequences, of which the ten most abundant hold roughly 7%. The CDR3 is 16 amino acids. Germline V gene data show CDR1 as SGHVS and CDR2 as FQNEAQ. The TCR was taken from a human donor with ulcerative colitis or Crohn's disease, or a healthy co-twin of an affected twin (not recorded which). The V and J genes are TRBV7-8 and TRBJ2-2; TCRdb's D call of TRBD2 is untestable without DNA. Sequencing was carried out using blood. The CDR3 sequence: CASSSAQRGYTGELFF. Supplemented by reference TRBV7-8 and TRBJ2-2, the full variable domain reads GAGVSQSPRYKVAKRGQDVALRCDPISGHVSLFWYQQALGQGPEFLTYFQNEAQLDKSGLPSDRFFAERPEGSVSTLKIQRTQQEDSAVYLCASSSAQRGYTGELFFGEGSRLTVL.